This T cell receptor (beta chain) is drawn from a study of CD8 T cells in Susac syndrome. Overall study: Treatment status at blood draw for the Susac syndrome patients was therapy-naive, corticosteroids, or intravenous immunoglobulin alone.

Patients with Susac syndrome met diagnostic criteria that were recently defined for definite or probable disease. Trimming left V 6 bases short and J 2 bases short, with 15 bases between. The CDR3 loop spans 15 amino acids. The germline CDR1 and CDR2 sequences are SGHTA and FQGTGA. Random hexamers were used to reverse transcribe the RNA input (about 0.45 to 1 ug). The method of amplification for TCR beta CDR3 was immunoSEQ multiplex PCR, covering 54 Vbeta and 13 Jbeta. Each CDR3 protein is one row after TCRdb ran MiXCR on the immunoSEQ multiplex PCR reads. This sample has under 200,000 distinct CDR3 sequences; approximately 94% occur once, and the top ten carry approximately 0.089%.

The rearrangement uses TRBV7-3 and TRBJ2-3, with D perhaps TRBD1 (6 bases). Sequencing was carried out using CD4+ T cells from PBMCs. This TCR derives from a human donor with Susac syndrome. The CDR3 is CASSTPDSPTDTQYF. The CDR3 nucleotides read TGTGCCAGCAGTACCCCGGACAGTCCCACAGATACGCAGTATTTT.